Listed below are T cell receptor beta chains from one sample, sequenced in a study of blood T cells in healthy people across ages. TCRdb processed the 5' RACE reads anew with MiXCR; each CDR3 protein has one entry. The data contain about 650,000 distinct CDR3 sequences, 32% of them seen just once; the ten biggest clones take up about 16%. The specimen was blood. All receptors come from a woman of 80 years or more in good health. Each CDR3 is given with its conserved first and last residue. The order of the fields is clone size, J gene, D gene, V gene, CDR3 DNA, CDR3 protein. A D gene is named only where the DNA matches it firmly. Clone size, where shown, is once, few, many, or a class for clones that have expanded.

>many|TRBJ2-3|-|TRBV6-2/TRBV6-3
TGTGCCAGCAGCCCCGGGCCCCTTCGCACCGGGCAGTATTTT
CASSPGPLRTGQYF
>many|TRBJ2-3|TRBD2|TRBV20-1
TGCAGTGCCGAAACTAGCGGGGGTACAGATACGCAGTATTTT
CSAETSGGTDTQYF
>-|TRBJ2-1|-|TRBV3-1
TGTGTCAGCAGCCGCGGGACGAGCGGGTCTGTAAGAGAGCAGTTCTTC
CVSSRGTSGSVREQFF
>many|TRBJ1-2|-|TRBV12-3/TRBV12-4
TGTGCCAGCAGTTTATTTGGGGGTTCCGATGGCTACACCTTC
CASSLFGGSDGYTF
>-|TRBJ2-1|-|TRBV7-2
TGTGCCAGCAGCTTAGGGGGCAGCTCCTACAATGAGCAGGTCTTC
CASSLGGSSYNEQVF
>-|TRBJ1-1|TRBD1|TRBV20-1
TGCAGTGCTATAGACCGGGACAGGGGTACTGAAGCTTTCTTT
CSAIDRDRGTEAFF
>-|TRBJ2-1|-|TRBV13
TGTGCCAGCAGCTTAGGGGAGTCGCGGGGTGAGCAGTTCTTC
CASSLGESRGEQFF
>many|TRBJ1-6|-|TRBV6-1
TGTGCCAGCGTGACAGCCTCCTATAATTCACCCCTCCACTTT
CASVTASYNSPLHF
>many|TRBJ2-3|TRBD2|TRBV29-1
TGCAGCGTTGAATTGGGTGGAGAGCGGGGGGGGTTAGATACGCAGTATTTT
CSVELGGERGGLDTQYF
>many|TRBJ2-1|TRBD2|TRBV15
TGTGCCACCAGCAGAGATGGGACTAGTCACAATGAGCAGTTCTTC
CATSRDGTSHNEQFF
>-|TRBJ2-7|-|TRBV20-1
TGCAGTGCCTATACCTCCGACAGGGAGGACTACGAGCAGTACTTC
CSAYTSDREDYEQYF
>few|TRBJ2-1|-|TRBV6-2/TRBV6-3
TGTGCCACCACCGGGCTAGGCGTGATGGGCAATGAGCAGTTCTTC
CATTGLGVMGNEQFF
>many|TRBJ2-7|TRBD1|TRBV5-5
TGTGCCAGCAGAACGACAGGGACCTACGAGCAGTACTTC
CASRTTGTYEQYF
>many|TRBJ1-5|-|TRBV5-1
TGCGCCAGCAGCGTGGACAGTTATAGCAATCAGCCCCAGCATTTT
CASSVDSYSNQPQHF
>many|TRBJ2-7|TRBD2|TRBV27
TGTGCCAGCAGCCGGACCGGGACTAGGGACTACGAGCAGTACTTC
CASSRTGTRDYEQYF
>many|TRBJ2-3|-|TRBV29-1
TGCAGCGTTGAGCAGAACACAGATACGCAGTATTTT
CSVEQNTDTQYF
>few|TRBJ1-2|-|TRBV6-1
TGTGCCAGCAGCTCCGGAGGAGCCCACTATGGCTACACCTTC
CASSSGGAHYGYTF
>many|TRBJ1-1|-|TRBV5-1
TGCGCCAGCAGACTTCGGGACCTGAACACTGAAGCTTTCTTT
CASRLRDLNTEAFF
>once|TRBJ2-4|-|TRBV5-1
TGCGCCAGCAGCTTGTCGGGCAGTGTTCCCTACGAGCGTTACTTC
CASSLSGSVPYERYF
>many|TRBJ2-4|TRBD1|TRBV30
TGTGCCTGGAGTGCTCGACAGGGGGCCCCGGGAGACATTCAGTACTTC
CAWSARQGAPGDIQYF
>many|TRBJ1-1|-|TRBV12-3/TRBV12-4
TGTGCCAGCAGTTTAGCGCTAGTGAACACTGAAGCTTTCTTT
CASSLALVNTEAFF
>-|TRBJ2-5|-|TRBV29-1
TGCAGCGTGGCGATTGGGGGAGCGAAAGAGACCCAGTACTTC
CSVAIGGAKETQYF
>few|TRBJ1-1|-|TRBV10-3
TGTGCCATCAGTAGCTCTCCAGGGCTTAGCGAGACTGAAGCTTTCTTT
CAISSSPGLSETEAFF
>few|TRBJ2-5|TRBD1|TRBV6-1
TGTGCCAGCAGTGGACAGGGGAGGTCCTACAATGAGCAGTACTTC
CASSGQGRSYNEQYF
>few|TRBJ2-2|-|TRBV19
TGTGCCAGTAGTACCCCTCGGGGGGCGTATGACAGCGGGGAGCTGTTTTTT
CASSTPRGAYDSGELFF
>many|TRBJ2-7|-|TRBV27
TGTGCCAGCAGTCCTACGCCGGGACGAGTGGTCTACGAGCAGTACTTC
CASSPTPGRVVYEQYF
>-|TRBJ2-7|TRBD1|TRBV7-9
TGTGCCAGCAGCTTAGGGGGACAGGCTTACGAGCAGTACTTC
CASSLGGQAYEQYF
>once|TRBJ1-2|-|TRBV5-6
TGCGCCAGCAGCCCAGGACAGTTAGGATATGGCTACACCTTC
CASSPGQLGYGYTF
>-|TRBJ2-3|TRBD2|TRBV7-2
TGTGCCAGCAGCCTCCGCGGGGGGGATTGGGATACGCAGTATTTT
CASSLRGGDWDTQYF
>-|TRBJ2-2|-|TRBV28
TGTGCCAGCAGCCGCCTCACCGGGGAGCTGTTTTTT
CASSRLTGELFF
>-|TRBJ2-5|TRBD2|TRBV6-1
TGTGCCAGCAGTGAAGGGATAGCGGGGATGGAGACCCAGTACTTC
CASSEGIAGMETQYF
>-|TRBJ1-1|-|TRBV18
TGTGCCAGCTCAAGACAGGAGGGCACTGAAGCTTTCTTT
CASSRQEGTEAFF
>-|TRBJ1-6|-|TRBV9
TGTGCCAGCAGCGCGGGGACATTGGGTTCACCCCTCCACTTT
CASSAGTLGSPLHF
>many|TRBJ2-7|TRBD2|TRBV7-2
TGTGCCAGCAGCTTAGTTCGGGGGGGATCAAACGAGCAGTACTTC
CASSLVRGGSNEQYF
>many|TRBJ2-1|TRBD1|TRBV20-1
TGCAGTGCTAGAGAATGGGGACAGGGCGGGAATGAGCAGTTCTTC
CSAREWGQGGNEQFF
>many|TRBJ2-7|-|TRBV19
-
CASTSGSEQYF
>many|TRBJ2-1|-|TRBV5-4
TGTGCCAGCAGCTTTCCGGGCCGTACCCCGGATGAGCAGTTCTTC
CASSFPGRTPDEQFF
>few|TRBJ2-3|-|TRBV2
TGTGCCAGCACCATATCGGACAACACAGATACGCAGTATTTT
CASTISDNTDTQYF
>-|TRBJ1-1|TRBD1|TRBV7-2
TGTGCCAGCAGCCCCAGGGGGACGAGGAACACTGAAGCTTTCTTT
CASSPRGTRNTEAFF
>many|TRBJ2-1|-|TRBV12-3/TRBV12-4
TGTGCCAGCAGTTTGACACAGGGTCAAAATGAGCAGTTCTTC
CASSLTQGQNEQFF
>few|TRBJ2-7|TRBD1|TRBV9
TGTGCCAGCAGCGCTTGGGGGGACAGGGGCTCCTACGAGCAGTACTTC
CASSAWGDRGSYEQYF
>few|TRBJ1-1|-|TRBV20-1
TGCAGTGCGGCGACAGGCCGGGACACTGAAGCTTTCTTT
CSAATGRDTEAFF
>-|TRBJ1-1|-|TRBV3-1
TGTGCCAGCAGTAGACCGGGAGAACGCACTGAAGCTTTCTTT
CASSRPGERTEAFF
>many|TRBJ2-3|-|TRBV6-5
TGTGCCAGCAGTTACCGGGGAGTACTCACAGATACGCAGTATTTT
CASSYRGVLTDTQYF
>-|TRBJ1-6|TRBD1|TRBV19
TGTGCCAGTACCCAAGGACAGGGGAATAATTCACCCCTCCACTTT
CASTQGQGNNSPLHF
>-|TRBJ1-2|-|TRBV12-3/TRBV12-4
TGTGCCAGCAGTTTATGGACAGAGATTAACTATGGCTACACCTTC
CASSLWTEINYGYTF
>many|TRBJ2-3|-|TRBV18
TGTGCCAGCTCACCAACGGACTATGTAGATACGCAGTATTTT
CASSPTDYVDTQYF
>-|TRBJ2-2|-|TRBV11-2
TGTGCCAGCAGCTTAGGGGGGACGGGCACCGGGGAGCTGTTTTTT
CASSLGGTGTGELFF